The present TCR beta chain was sequenced within a study of beta chain features in type 1 diabetes. Study as a whole: Age, gender and cell yields were alike across patients and healthy donors. Study-wide results and limits: More deletions and fewer insertions at VDJ junctions were seen in type 1 diabetes patients.

This clone has a handful of counts. The antigen is unknown. Investigators reverse transcribed all isolated RNA, so they sequenced expressed TCRB transcripts. The assay was immunoSEQ multiplex PCR, and TCRdb's table has in-frame clones only and misses some. The sample yields hundreds of thousands of clones, less than 9.5% seen once. The origin of this receptor is a woman between 18 and 29 years old in good health. Source material: central memory CD4+ T cells from blood.

The CDR3 DNA reads TGTGCCAGCAGTTACGAGGGACGAGAAAATCAGCCCCAGCATTTT. This encodes CASSYEGRENQPQHF. This chain uses TRBV6-6 with TRBJ1-5, with D maybe TRBD1 (5 bases). This CDR3 region has 15 residues. Germline V lookup: CDR1 MNHNY, CDR2 SVGAGI (reference sequence). V was trimmed by 2 bases and J by 4 bases, leaving 12 bases between them.